A selection of T cell receptor beta chains follows, all from one sample in a study of response to subunit inactivated influenza vaccine. TCRdb recomputed calls from the RT-PCR reads with MiXCR, one row per CDR3 protein. The table includes hundreds of thousands of distinct CDR3 sequences, 15% to 18% detected once. Sequenced here: PBMCs from blood, sampled roughly 12 days after vaccination. The origin of the receptors is a man between 45 and 60 years old who received an inactivated influenza vaccine. The CDR3 runs from the conserved cysteine through the conserved F or W. A D gene is named only where the DNA matches it firmly. The size of a clone is reported for some rows only, either as once, few or many, or as a class for expanded clones.

CDR3 protein,CDR3 DNA,J gene,V gene,clone size,D gene
CASSIGGGSGEKLFF,TGTGCCAGCAGCATCGGGGGGGGCAGCGGTGAAAAACTGTTTTTT,TRBJ1-4,TRBV7-9,.,.
CASSVVGVLAGEEQFF,TGTGCCAGCAGCGTAGTCGGGGTGCTAGCGGGAGAGGAGCAGTTCTTC,TRBJ2-1,TRBV9,few,TRBD2
CASEGGSLNEQFF,TGTGCCAGCGAAGGCGGTTCATTGAATGAGCAGTTCTTC,TRBJ2-1,TRBV12-3/TRBV12-4,.,.
CAISDGAREGETQYF,TGTGCCATCAGCGATGGGGCTAGGGAAGGAGAGACCCAGTACTTC,TRBJ2-5,TRBV10-3,.,.
CASSQDGGGRRNQPQHF,TGTGCCAGCAGCCAAGATGGGGGCGGACGTCGCAATCAGCCCCAGCATTTT,TRBJ1-5,TRBV4-2,.,.
CASSPNRGREAFF,TGTGCCAGCAGTCCCAACAGGGGGCGCGAAGCTTTCTTT,TRBJ1-1,TRBV12-3/TRBV12-4,.,TRBD1
CASSARSEKLFF,TGTGCCAGCAGCGCCCGATCTGAAAAACTGTTTTTT,TRBJ1-4,TRBV7-2,.,.
CSAGRQGQPQHF,TGCAGCGCTGGTCGCCAAGGGCAGCCCCAGCATTTT,TRBJ1-5,TRBV29-1,.,.
CSARDQGQGFSYEQYF,TGCAGTGCTAGAGATCAGGGACAGGGCTTCTCCTACGAGCAGTACTTC,TRBJ2-7,TRBV20-1,.,TRBD1
CASKTWDFPYEQYF,TGTGCCAGCAAAACGTGGGATTTCCCCTACGAGCAGTACTTC,TRBJ2-7,TRBV6-1,.,.
CSGPEGFMNTEAFF,TGCAGTGGGCCAGAGGGCTTTATGAACACTGAAGCTTTCTTT,TRBJ1-1,TRBV20-1,many,.
CASGGRGVQETQYF,TGTGCCAGCGGTGGCCGGGGCGTACAAGAGACCCAGTACTTC,TRBJ2-5,TRBV5-5,.,.
CASSFSAGSRGGYTF,TGTGCCAGCAGTTTCAGTGCTGGTAGCCGTGGCGGCTACACCTTC,TRBJ1-2,TRBV12-3/TRBV12-4,few,.
CASSPPSSVRNEKLFF,TGTGCCAGCTCACCACCCTCGTCAGTACGTAATGAAAAACTGTTTTTT,TRBJ1-4,TRBV18,few,.
CASSDDGYSNQPQHF,TGTGCCAGCAGCGACGACGGTTATAGCAATCAGCCCCAGCATTTT,TRBJ1-5,TRBV5-5,many,.
CASSFGEGTYEQYF,TGCGCCAGCAGCTTTGGGGAAGGGACCTACGAGCAGTACTTC,TRBJ2-7,TRBV5-1,few,.
CASSPGQGYSPLHF,TGTGCCAGCAGCCCCGGACAGGGTTATTCACCCCTCCACTTT,TRBJ1-6,TRBV7-2,many,TRBD1
CATSKRLAGVNEQFF,TGTGCCACCAGTAAACGACTAGCGGGAGTTAATGAGCAGTTCTTC,TRBJ2-1,TRBV24-1,.,TRBD2
CGVDRGYEQYF,TGCGGCGTGGACAGGGGCTACGAGCAGTACTTC,TRBJ2-7,TRBV28,few,TRBD1
CASSFPGGTNQPQHF,TGTGCCAGCAGTTTTCCCGGGGGCACCAATCAGCCCCAGCATTTT,TRBJ1-5,TRBV28,.,.
CASSLGTVLYEQFF,TGTGCCAGCAGCTTGGGGACTGTTTTATATGAGCAGTTCTTC,TRBJ2-1,TRBV5-4,.,.
CASSQDPAGAWAEQYF,TGCGCCAGCAGCCAAGATCCGGCAGGGGCTTGGGCCGAGCAGTACTTC,TRBJ2-7,TRBV4-3,.,.
CASKTSGDTQYF,TGTGCCAGCAAGACTAGCGGGGATACGCAGTATTTT,TRBJ2-3,TRBV6-2/TRBV6-3,.,TRBD2
CASSPGGLNQPQHF,TGCGCCAGCAGTCCAGGGGGCCTCAATCAGCCCCAGCATTTT,TRBJ1-5,TRBV5-1,many,TRBD1
CASRLLGLAGENTGELFF,TGTGCCAGCAGGCTACTTGGACTAGCGGGAGAGAACACCGGGGAGCTGTTTTTT,TRBJ2-2,TRBV3-1,few,TRBD2
CASSFRRGAYEQYF,TGTGCCAGCAGCTTTCGGCGCGGGGCCTACGAGCAGTACTTC,TRBJ2-7,TRBV7-6,few,.
CASSYSGTSPTDTQYF,TGTGCCAGCAGTTACTCGGGGACTAGCCCCACAGATACGCAGTATTTT,TRBJ2-3,TRBV6-5,.,TRBD2
CSARESAYEQYF,TGCAGTGCTAGAGAGTCCGCCTACGAGCAGTACTTC,TRBJ2-7,TRBV20-1,few,.
CASSQDRTASGNTIYF,TGCGCCAGCAGCCAAGATAGGACGGCCTCTGGAAACACCATATATTTT,TRBJ1-3,TRBV4-3,few,.
CASRIQEHSNEKLFF,TGTGCCAGCAGAATCCAGGAGCATTCTAATGAAAAACTGTTTTTT,TRBJ1-4,TRBV6-1,few,.
CASSRSGRANEQFF,TGTGCCAGCTCACGTAGCGGGAGGGCCAATGAGCAGTTCTTC,TRBJ2-1,TRBV7-2,.,TRBD2
CASSLAGTSGISEQFF,TGCGCCAGCAGCTTGGCCGGGACTAGCGGTATCAGTGAGCAGTTCTTC,TRBJ2-1,TRBV5-1,.,TRBD2
CAWSPGQGQNIQYF,TGTGCCTGGAGCCCCGGGCAGGGTCAAAACATTCAGTACTTC,TRBJ2-4,TRBV30,few,.
CASSLQGAGNTEAFF,TGTGCCAGCAGCTTGCAGGGGGCTGGAAACACTGAAGCTTTCTTT,TRBJ1-1,TRBV11-2,few,TRBD1